This T cell receptor (beta chain) was retrieved from a study of CXCR3-negative and CXCR3-positive naive CD8 T cells. Regarding this clonotype: The antigen is unknown.

This CDR3 comprises 15 residues. CDR1 and CDR2 from the germline V gene are MNHEY and SMNVEV (reference sequence). 5' RACE with UMI labels generated the TRB cDNA libraries. TCRdb re-called the 5' RACE reads; every CDR3 protein appears as one record, without DNA. Its table lists tens of thousands of distinct CDR3 sequences. Study conclusions and caveats: Naive CXCR3-positive and CXCR3-negative cells shared similar TRBV-TRBJ usage, unlike memory cells. For CXCR3-positive naive cells, TRB CDR3s were more hydrophobic than those of CXCR3-negative naive cells. In both naive subsets diversity was comparably high, whereas memory CD8+ cells showed much lower diversity.

The specimen was naive CXCR3+ CD8+ T cells from blood. Stated subset: CD45RO-CCR7+CD27+CD95- naive CD8+ T cells expressing CXCR3 (TNR3+). The chain couples TRBV27 to TRBJ1-2. This clonotype originated in a human donor in good health. Some clones in this sample may be carry-over from other donors' samples. The CDR3 loop reads CASSLLAGVNYGYTF.